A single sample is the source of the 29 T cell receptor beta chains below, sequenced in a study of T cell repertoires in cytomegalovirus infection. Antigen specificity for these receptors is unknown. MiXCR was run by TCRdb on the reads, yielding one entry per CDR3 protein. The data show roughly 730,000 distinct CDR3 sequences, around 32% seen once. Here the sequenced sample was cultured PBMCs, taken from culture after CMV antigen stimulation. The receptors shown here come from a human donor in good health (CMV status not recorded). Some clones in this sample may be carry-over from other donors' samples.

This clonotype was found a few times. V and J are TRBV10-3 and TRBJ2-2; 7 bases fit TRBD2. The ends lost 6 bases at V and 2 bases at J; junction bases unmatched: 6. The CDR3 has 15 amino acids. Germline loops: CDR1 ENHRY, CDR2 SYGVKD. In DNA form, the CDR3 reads TGTGCCATCAGGGGATCGGGACTAAACACCGGGGAGCTGTTTTTT. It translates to CAIRGSGLNTGELFF.

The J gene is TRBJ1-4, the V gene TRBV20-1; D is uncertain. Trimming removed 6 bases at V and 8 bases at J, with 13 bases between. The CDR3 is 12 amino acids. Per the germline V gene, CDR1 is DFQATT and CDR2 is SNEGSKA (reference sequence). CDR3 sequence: CSAGRRREKLFF. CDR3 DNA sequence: TGCAGTGCCGGCCGAAGACGGGAAAAACTGTTTTTT.

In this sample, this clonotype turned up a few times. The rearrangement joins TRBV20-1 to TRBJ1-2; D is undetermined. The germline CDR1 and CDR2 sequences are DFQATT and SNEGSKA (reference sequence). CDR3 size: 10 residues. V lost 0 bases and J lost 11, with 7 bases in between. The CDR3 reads CSARDEGYTF. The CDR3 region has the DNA TGCAGTGCTAGAGATGAGGGTTACACCTTC.

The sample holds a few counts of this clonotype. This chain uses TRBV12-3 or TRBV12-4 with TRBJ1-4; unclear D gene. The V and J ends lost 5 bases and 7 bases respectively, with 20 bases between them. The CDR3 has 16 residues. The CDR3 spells CASSPLSPRAGEKLFF. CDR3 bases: TGTGCCAGCAGTCCCCTTTCGCCCCGGGCTGGTGAAAAACTGTTTTTT.

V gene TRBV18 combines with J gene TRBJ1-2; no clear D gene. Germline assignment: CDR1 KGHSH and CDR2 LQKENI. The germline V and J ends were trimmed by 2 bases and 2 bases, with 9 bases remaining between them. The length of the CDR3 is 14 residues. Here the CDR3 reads CASSPNLINYGYTF. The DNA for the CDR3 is TGTGCCAGCTCACCAAATCTAATAAACTATGGCTACACCTTC.

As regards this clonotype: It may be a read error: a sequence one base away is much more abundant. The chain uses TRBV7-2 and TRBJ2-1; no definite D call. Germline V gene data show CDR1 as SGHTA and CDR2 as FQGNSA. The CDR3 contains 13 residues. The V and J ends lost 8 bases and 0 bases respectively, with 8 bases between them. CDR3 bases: TGTGCCAGCGGCGTAGACTCCTACAATGAGCAGTTCTTC. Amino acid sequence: CASGVDSYNEQFF.

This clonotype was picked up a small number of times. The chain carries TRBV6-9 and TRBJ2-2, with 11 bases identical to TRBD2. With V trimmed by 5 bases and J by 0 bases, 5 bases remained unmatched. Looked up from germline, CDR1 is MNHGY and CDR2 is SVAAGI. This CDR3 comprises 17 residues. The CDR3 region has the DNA TGTGCCAGCAGTCGGGGACTAGCGGTGACGAACACCGGGGAGCTGTTTTTT. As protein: CASSRGLAVTNTGELFF.

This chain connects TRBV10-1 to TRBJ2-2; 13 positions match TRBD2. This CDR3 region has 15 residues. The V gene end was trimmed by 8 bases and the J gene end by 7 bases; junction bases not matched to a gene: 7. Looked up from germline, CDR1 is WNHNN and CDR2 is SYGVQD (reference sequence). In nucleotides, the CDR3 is TGCGCCAGCTGCGGACTAGCGGGAGAGCACGGGGAGCTGTTTTTT. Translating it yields CASCGLAGEHGELFF.

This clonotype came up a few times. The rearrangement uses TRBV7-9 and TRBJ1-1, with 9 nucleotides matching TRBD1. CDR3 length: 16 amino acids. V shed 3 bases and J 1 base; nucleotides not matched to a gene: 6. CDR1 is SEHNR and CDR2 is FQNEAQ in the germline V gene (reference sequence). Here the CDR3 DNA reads TGTGCCAGCAGCTTCCCGGGACAGGGAGAGAACACTGAAGCTTTCTTT. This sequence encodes CASSFPGQGENTEAFF.

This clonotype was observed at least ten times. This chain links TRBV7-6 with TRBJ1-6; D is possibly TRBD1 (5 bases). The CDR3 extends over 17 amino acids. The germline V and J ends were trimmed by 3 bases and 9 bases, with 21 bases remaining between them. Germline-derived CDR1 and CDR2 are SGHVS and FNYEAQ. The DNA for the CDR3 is TGTGCCAGCAGCTTCCTACCCAGGGTAGGAATGCGTTCACCCCTCCACTTT. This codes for CASSFLPRVGMRSPLHF.

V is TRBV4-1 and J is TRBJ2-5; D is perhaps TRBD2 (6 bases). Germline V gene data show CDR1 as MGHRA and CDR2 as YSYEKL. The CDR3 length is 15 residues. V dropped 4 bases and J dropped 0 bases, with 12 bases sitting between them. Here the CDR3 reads CASSLVRDYQETQYF. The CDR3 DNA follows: TGCGCCAGCAGCCTCGTCCGGGACTACCAAGAGACCCAGTACTTC.

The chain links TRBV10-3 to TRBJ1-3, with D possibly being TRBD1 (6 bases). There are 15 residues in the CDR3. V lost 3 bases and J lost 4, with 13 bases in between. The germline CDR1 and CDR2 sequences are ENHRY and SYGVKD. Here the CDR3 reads CAISERAGVGNTIYF. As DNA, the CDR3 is TGTGCCATCAGTGAACGGGCAGGGGTAGGAAACACCATATATTTT.

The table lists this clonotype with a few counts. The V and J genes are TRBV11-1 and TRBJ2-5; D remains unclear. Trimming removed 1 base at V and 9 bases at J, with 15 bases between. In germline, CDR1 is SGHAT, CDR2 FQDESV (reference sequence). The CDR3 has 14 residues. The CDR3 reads CASSLDGPRVPQYF. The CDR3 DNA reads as TGTGCCAGCAGCTTAGACGGGCCCCGAGTCCCCCAGTACTTC.

The CDR3 region has the DNA TGTGCCAGCTCACCATCCGGGGGTCAGCGTTACGAGCAGTACTTC. Its protein product is CASSPSGGQRYEQYF. The V and J genes are TRBV18 and TRBJ2-7, with D possibly TRBD2 on 6 matching bases. The germline V and J ends were trimmed by 2 bases and 4 bases, with 15 bases remaining between them. CDR3 size: 15 residues. Per the germline V gene, CDR1 is KGHSH and CDR2 is LQKENI.

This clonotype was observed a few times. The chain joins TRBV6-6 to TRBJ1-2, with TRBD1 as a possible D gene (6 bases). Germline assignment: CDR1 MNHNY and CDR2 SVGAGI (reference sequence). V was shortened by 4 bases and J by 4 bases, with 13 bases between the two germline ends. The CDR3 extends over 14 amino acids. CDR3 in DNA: TGTGCCAGCAGTTTTTACGGGGGCGCCTATGGCTACACCTTC. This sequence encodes CASSFYGGAYGYTF.

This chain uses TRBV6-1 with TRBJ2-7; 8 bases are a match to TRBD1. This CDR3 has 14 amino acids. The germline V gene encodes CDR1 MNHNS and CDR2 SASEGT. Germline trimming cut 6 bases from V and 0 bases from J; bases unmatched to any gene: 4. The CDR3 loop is CASRRTGLSYEQYF. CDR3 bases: TGTGCCAGCAGACGGACAGGGCTCTCCTACGAGCAGTACTTC.

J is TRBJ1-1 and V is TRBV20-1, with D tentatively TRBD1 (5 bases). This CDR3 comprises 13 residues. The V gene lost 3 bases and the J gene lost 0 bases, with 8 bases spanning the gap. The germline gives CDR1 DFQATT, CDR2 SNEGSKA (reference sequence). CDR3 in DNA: TGCAGTGCTAGCGACAGCGTGAACACTGAAGCTTTCTTT. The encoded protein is CSASDSVNTEAFF.

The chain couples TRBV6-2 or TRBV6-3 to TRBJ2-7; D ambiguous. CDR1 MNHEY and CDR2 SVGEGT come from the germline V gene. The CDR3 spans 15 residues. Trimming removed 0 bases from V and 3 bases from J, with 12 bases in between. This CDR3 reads CASSYSRRSDYEQYF. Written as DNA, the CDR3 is TGTGCCAGCAGTTACTCAAGGCGGAGCGACTACGAGCAGTACTTC.

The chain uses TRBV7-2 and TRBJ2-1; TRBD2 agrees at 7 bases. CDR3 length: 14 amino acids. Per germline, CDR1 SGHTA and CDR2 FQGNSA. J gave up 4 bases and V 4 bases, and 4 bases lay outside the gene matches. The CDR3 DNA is TGTGCCAGCAGCTCCGGGGGGAAGTACAATGAGCAGTTCTTC. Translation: CASSSGGKYNEQFF.

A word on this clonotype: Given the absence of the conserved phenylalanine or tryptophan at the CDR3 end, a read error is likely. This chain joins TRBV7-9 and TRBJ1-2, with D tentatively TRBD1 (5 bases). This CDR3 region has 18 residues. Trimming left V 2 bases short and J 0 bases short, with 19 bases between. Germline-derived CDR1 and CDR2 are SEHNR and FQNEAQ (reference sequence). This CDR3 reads CASSLIATPGRANYGYTV. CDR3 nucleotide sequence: TGTGCCAGCAGCTTAATCGCCACGCCAGGGCGAGCTAACTATGGCTACACCGTC.

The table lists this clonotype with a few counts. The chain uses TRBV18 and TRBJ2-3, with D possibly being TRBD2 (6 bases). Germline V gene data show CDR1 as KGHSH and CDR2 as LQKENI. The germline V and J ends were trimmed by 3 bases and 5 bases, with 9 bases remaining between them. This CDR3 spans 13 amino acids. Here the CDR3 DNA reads TGTGCCAGCTCACCCCCGGGGGTAGATACGCAGTATTTT. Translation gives CASSPPGVDTQYF.

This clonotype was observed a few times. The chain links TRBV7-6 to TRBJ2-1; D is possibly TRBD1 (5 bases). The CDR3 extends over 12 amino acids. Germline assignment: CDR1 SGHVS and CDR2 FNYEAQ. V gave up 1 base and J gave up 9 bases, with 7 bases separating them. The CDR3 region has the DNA TGTGCCAGCAGCTTAGTAGGGGTTGAGCAGTTCTTC. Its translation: CASSLVGVEQFF.

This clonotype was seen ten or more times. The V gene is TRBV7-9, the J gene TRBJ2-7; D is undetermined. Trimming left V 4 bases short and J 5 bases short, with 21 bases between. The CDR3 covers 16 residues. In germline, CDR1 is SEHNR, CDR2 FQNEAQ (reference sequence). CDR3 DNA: TGTGCCAGCAGCTCCACCGTCATTAGTCAGAAGGACGAGCAGTACTTC. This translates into CASSSTVISQKDEQYF.

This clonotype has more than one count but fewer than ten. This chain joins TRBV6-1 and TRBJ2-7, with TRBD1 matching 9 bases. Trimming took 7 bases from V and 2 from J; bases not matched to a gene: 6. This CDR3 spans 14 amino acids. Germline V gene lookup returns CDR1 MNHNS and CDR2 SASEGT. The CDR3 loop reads CASTVGQGPYEQYF. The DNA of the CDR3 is TGTGCCAGCACCGTCGGACAGGGGCCCTACGAGCAGTACTTC.

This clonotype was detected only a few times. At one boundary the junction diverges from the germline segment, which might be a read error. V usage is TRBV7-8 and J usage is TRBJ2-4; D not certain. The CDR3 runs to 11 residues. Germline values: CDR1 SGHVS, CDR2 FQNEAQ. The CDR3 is CASSLSGGLHF. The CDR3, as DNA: TGTGCCAGCAGCTTATCGGGCGGTTTGCACTTC.

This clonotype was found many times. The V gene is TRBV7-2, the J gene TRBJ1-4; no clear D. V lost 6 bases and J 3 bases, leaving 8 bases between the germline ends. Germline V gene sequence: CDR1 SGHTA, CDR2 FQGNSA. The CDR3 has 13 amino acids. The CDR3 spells CASSWRANEKLFF. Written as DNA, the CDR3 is TGTGCCAGCAGTTGGAGAGCTAATGAAAAACTGTTTTTT.

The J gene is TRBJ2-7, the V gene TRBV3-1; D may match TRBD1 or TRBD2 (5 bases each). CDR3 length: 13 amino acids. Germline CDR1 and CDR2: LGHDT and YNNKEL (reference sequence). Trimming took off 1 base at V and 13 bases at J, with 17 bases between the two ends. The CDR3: CASSQGRAGTLYF. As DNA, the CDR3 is TGTGCCAGCAGCCAAGGCCGCGCCGGGACGCTTTACTTC.

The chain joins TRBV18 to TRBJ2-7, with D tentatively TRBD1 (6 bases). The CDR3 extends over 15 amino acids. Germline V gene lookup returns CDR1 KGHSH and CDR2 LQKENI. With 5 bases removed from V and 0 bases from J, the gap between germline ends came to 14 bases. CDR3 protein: CASSGQGTPSYEQYF. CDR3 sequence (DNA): TGTGCCAGCTCAGGCCAGGGGACCCCCTCCTACGAGCAGTACTTC. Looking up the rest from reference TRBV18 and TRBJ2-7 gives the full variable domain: NAGVMQNPRHLVRRRGQEARLRCSPMKGHSHVYWYRQLPEEGLKFMVYLQKENIIDESGMPKERFSAEFPKEGPSILRIQQVVRGDSAAYFCASSGQGTPSYEQYFGPGTRLTVT.

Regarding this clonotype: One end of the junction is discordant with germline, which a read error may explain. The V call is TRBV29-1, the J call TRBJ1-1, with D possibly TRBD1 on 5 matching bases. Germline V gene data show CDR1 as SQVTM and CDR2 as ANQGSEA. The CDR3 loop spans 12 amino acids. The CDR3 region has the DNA TGTAGCACAGGCGGAATGAACACTGAAGCTTTCTTT. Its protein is CSTGGMNTEAFF.